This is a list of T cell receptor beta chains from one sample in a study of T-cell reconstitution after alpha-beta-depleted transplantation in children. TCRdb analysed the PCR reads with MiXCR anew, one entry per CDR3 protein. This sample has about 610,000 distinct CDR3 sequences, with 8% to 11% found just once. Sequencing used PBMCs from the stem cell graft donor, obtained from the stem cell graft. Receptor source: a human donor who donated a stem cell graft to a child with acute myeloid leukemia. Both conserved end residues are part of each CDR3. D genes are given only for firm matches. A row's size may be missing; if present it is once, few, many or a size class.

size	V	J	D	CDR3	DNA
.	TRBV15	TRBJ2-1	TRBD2	CATSRWTSGSFGYNEQFF	TGTGCCACCAGCAGATGGACTAGCGGGAGTTTCGGATACAATGAGCAGTTCTTC
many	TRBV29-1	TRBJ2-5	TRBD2	CSVGTSGSSVMETQYF	TGCAGCGTTGGCACTAGCGGGAGTTCGGTTATGGAGACCCAGTACTTC
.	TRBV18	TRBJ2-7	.	CASSPGLEAYEQYF	TGTGCCAGCTCACCAGGGCTAGAGGCCTACGAGCAGTACTTC
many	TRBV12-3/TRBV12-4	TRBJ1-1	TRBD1	CASSFGQGGTEAFF	TGTGCCAGCAGTTTCGGGCAGGGGGGCACTGAAGCTTTCTTT
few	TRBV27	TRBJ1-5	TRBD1	CASSAGGWYDNQPQHF	TGTGCCAGCAGTGCAGGGGGTTGGTATGACAATCAGCCCCAGCATTTT
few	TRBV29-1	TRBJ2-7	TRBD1	CSVQTGAAYEQYF	TGCAGCGTTCAGACAGGGGCGGCCTACGAGCAGTACTTC
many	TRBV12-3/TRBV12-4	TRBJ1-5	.	CASSPRGAANQPQHF	TGTGCCAGCAGTCCGAGGGGGGCTGCGAATCAGCCCCAGCATTTT
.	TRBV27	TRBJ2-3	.	CASSLGLAVWYF	TGTGCCAGCAGTTTGGGTTTAGCAGTTTGGTATTTT
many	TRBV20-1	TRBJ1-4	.	CSASRGAPTTNEKLFF	TGCAGTGCTAGTCGGGGGGCCCCAACAACTAATGAAAAACTGTTTTTT
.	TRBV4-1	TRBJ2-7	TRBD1	CASSLDRGASYEQYF	TGCGCCAGCAGCCTGGACAGGGGCGCGTCCTACGAGCAGTACTTC
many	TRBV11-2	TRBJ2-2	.	CASSSSIGELFF	TGTGCCAGCAGCTCCTCGATCGGGGAGCTGTTTTTT
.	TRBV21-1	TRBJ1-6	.	CASSPFSGGAHNSPLHF	TGTGCCAGCAGCCCCTTTAGTGGGGGGGCGCATAATTCACCCCTCCACTTT
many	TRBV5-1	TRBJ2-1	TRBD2	CASSSPSGSSYNEQFF	TGTGCCAGCAGTTCCCCTAGCGGGAGCTCCTACAATGAGCAGTTCTTC
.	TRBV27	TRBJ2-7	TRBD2	CASSLKASGMNEQYF	TGTGCCAGCAGTTTAAAGGCTAGCGGGATGAACGAGCAGTACTTC
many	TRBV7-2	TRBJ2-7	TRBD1	CASSPETGGYEQYF	TGTGCCAGCAGCCCCGAGACAGGGGGCTACGAGCAGTACTTC
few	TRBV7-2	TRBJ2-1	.	CASSLAQGGHNEQFF	TGTGCCAGCAGCTTAGCGCAGGGGGGACACAATGAGCAGTTCTTC
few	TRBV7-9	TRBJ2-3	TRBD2	CASSLAGVQDTQYF	TGTGCCAGCAGTTTAGCGGGAGTTCAAGATACGCAGTATTTT
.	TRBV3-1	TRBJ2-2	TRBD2	CASSLLAGGGAGELFF	TGTGCCAGCAGCCTTCTAGCGGGAGGTGGCGCCGGGGAGCTGTTTTTT
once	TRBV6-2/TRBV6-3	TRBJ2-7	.	CASSYSVSSNSYEQYF	TGTGCCAGCAGTTACTCGGTTTCAAGTAACTCCTACGAGCAGTACTTC
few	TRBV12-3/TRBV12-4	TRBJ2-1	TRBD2	CASSLPAGAHNEQFF	TGTGCCAGCAGTTTACCAGCGGGAGCACACAATGAGCAGTTCTTC
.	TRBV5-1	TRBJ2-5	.	CASSATGSILQETQYF	TGCGCCAGCAGCGCCACAGGGTCCATTCTTCAAGAGACCCAGTACTTC
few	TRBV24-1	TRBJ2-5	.	CATSDPTSFGETQYF	TGTGCCACCAGTGACCCGACCTCCTTTGGGGAGACCCAGTACTTC
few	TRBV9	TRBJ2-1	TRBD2	CASSVSPGTSVYNEQFF	TGTGCCAGCAGCGTATCTCCGGGGACTAGCGTATACAATGAGCAGTTCTTC
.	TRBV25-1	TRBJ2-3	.	CASSELRVGDTDTQYF	TGTGCCAGCAGTGAATTGCGGGTAGGGGATACAGATACGCAGTATTTT
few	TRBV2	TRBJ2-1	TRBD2	CASIRLAGVSYNEQFF	TGTGCCAGCATTCGACTAGCGGGAGTATCCTACAATGAGCAGTTCTTC
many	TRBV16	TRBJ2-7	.	CASSPDLYEQYF	TGTGCCAGCAGCCCGGACCTCTACGAGCAGTACTTC
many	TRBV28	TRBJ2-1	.	CASSFGGTGYLEQFF	TGTGCCAGCAGTTTTGGGGGGACTGGGTATTTAGAGCAGTTCTTC
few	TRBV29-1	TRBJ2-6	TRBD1	CSVWGQGARGANVLTF	TGCAGCGTTTGGGGACAGGGGGCGCGGGGGGCCAACGTCCTGACTTTC
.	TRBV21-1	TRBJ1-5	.	CASSNPNDRDGRSFNQPQHF	TGTGCCAGCAGCAACCCGAATGACAGGGACGGTAGGAGCTTCAATCAGCCCCAGCATTTT
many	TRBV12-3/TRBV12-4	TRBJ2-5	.	CASSVSRVQETQYF	TGTGCCAGCAGTGTCTCCAGGGTACAAGAGACCCAGTACTTC
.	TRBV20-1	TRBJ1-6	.	CSATGQRSSYNSPLHF	TGCAGTGCAACTGGACAGCGTAGCTCCTATAATTCACCCCTCCACTTT
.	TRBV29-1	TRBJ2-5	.	CSVEYGGVETQYF	TGCAGCGTTGAATATGGGGGTGTGGAGACCCAGTACTTC
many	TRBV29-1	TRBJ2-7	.	CSVEWLVRDEQYF	TGCAGCGTTGAATGGCTAGTTCGAGACGAGCAGTACTTC
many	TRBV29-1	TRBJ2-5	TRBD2	CSGGGLAETQYF	TGCAGCGGGGGGGGACTAGCTGAGACCCAGTACTTC
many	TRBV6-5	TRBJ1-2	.	CASSLELDGGNYGYTF	TGTGCCAGCAGTTTGGAGCTCGACGGAGGAAACTATGGCTACACCTTC
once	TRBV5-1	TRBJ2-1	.	CASSLLTGEGNEQFF	TGCGCCAGCAGCTTGTTGACGGGAGAGGGGAATGAGCAGTTCTTC
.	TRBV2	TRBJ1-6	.	CASRRDRQYNSPLHF	TGTGCCAGCAGAAGGGACCGTCAATATAATTCACCCCTCCACTTT
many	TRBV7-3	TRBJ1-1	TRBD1	CASSLTGMDTEAFF	TGTGCCAGCAGCTTGACAGGGATGGACACTGAAGCTTTCTTT
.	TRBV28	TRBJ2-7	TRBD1	CALTGTGSYEQYF	TGTGCTCTTACCGGGACAGGGTCCTACGAGCAGTACTTC
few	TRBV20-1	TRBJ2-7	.	CSARDSAGTYEQYF	TGCAGTGCTAGAGATAGCGCGGGCACCTACGAGCAGTACTTC
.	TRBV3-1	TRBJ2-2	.	CASSQTNRDTGELFF	TGTGCCAGCAGCCAAACAAACCGGGACACCGGGGAGCTGTTTTTT
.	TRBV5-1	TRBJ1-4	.	CASSLVVGGRPTLNEKLFF	TGCGCCAGCAGCTTGGTCGTGGGGGGTCGCCCCACTCTGAATGAAAAACTGTTTTTT